The TCR beta chain under discussion was sequenced for a study of a mutant IDH1 vaccine in newly diagnosed glioma. About the research overall: The initiation of vaccination occurred 4-6 weeks after radiotherapy alone, or with temozolomide cycles.

Assay used: immunoSEQ multiplex PCR; TCRdb lists only in-frame clones, some missing. This sample carries 69,000 or so clones, approximately 86% of them seen once, and the ten largest clones take roughly 2%. Comments on this clone: Its antigen is unknown.

CDR1 SGHTA and CDR2 FQGTGA come from the germline V gene. The V end lost 4 bases, the J end lost 4 bases, and 10 bases lay between the germline ends. The CDR3 loop spans 13 amino acids. Indicated time point: week 35, safety follow-up. Vaccination comprised doses that each held 300 ug of mutant IDH1 20-mer peptide, plus topical imiquimod. Material: PBMCs, obtained from a glioma patient whose treatment included an IDH1 peptide vaccine. This TCR was sampled from a man aged 25-40 years with glioma. The chain employs TRBV7-3 and TRBJ2-5, with D tentatively TRBD1 or TRBD2 (5 bases each). CDR3: CASSSGPRETQYF. Written as DNA, the CDR3 is TGTGCCAGCAGCTCGGGACCGCGAGAGACCCAGTACTTC. The full variable domain, in which reference TRBV7-3 and TRBJ2-5 provide the parts outside the CDR3, is GAGVSQTPSNKVTEKGKYVELRCDPISGHTALYWYRQSLGQGPEFLIYFQGTGAADDSGLPNDRFFAVRPEGSVSTLKIQRTERGDSAVYLCASSSGPRETQYFGPGTRLLVL.